These T cell receptor beta chains were read from a single sample in a study of radiation and T cells in renal cell carcinoma. Profiling relied on immunoSEQ multiplex PCR, and the TCRdb table lists in-frame clones only, not all of them. The table has 150,000 or so clones, about nine tenths seen once; the top ten hold about 4.3%. The material sequenced was blood, taken from a patient whose treatment included radiotherapy and nephrectomy. Every receptor here comes from a woman in her 70s with renal cell carcinoma. The CDR3 runs from the conserved cysteine through the conserved F or W. The D gene is left open where the match is weak. Part of the rows lack a size; the others show once, few, many or a class for expanded clones.

TRBJ2-7,TRBV6-5,NA,TRBD1,CASRTGQAFAEQYF,TGTGCCAGCAGGACAGGACAGGCCTTCGCCGAGCAGTACTTC
TRBJ1-5,TRBV18,NA,TRBD1,CASSSRLQGSNQPQHF,TGTGCCAGCTCATCACGCTTACAGGGGAGCAATCAGCCCCAGCATTTT
TRBJ1-2,TRBV28,NA,TRBD1,CASRLDRGPGYTF,TGTGCCAGCAGACTCGACAGGGGGCCTGGCTACACCTTC
TRBJ1-1,TRBV5-3,NA,TRBD1,CARSLGDRVNTEAFF,TGTGCCAGAAGCTTGGGGGACAGGGTAAACACTGAAGCTTTCTTT
TRBJ2-2,TRBV6-1,once,NA,CASGSGHPNTGELFF,TGTGCCAGCGGAAGTGGGCACCCCAACACCGGGGAGCTGTTTTTT
TRBJ2-2,TRBV9,NA,TRBD2,CASNRLAGGSSGELFF,TGTGCCAGCAATAGACTAGCGGGGGGATCAAGCGGGGAGCTGTTTTTT
TRBJ2-7,TRBV10-3,NA,TRBD1,CAISNLDRSDTYEQYF,TGTGCCATCAGTAACTTGGACAGGTCCGATACCTACGAGCAGTACTTC
TRBJ2-7,TRBV11-3,NA,TRBD1,CASSSDRGYEQYF,TGTGCCAGCAGCTCCGACAGGGGCTACGAGCAGTACTTC
TRBJ2-7,TRBV6-5,NA,TRBD2,CASNRAGGTYEQYF,TGTGCCAGCAACCGAGCGGGGGGGACCTACGAGCAGTACTTC
TRBJ1-3,TRBV19,NA,NA,CASSVSSGNTIYF,TGTGCCAGTTCAGTGAGCTCTGGAAACACCATATATTTT
TRBJ1-2,TRBV14,once,TRBD1,CASSQGYRGAYGYTF,TGTGCCAGCAGCCAAGGGTACAGGGGAGCTTATGGCTACACCTTC
TRBJ2-2,TRBV9,NA,NA,CASSVVYEQTGELFF,TGTGCCAGCAGCGTAGTTTACGAGCAAACCGGGGAGCTGTTTTTT
TRBJ1-2,TRBV6-1,NA,TRBD1,CASSRDRGLYYGYTF,TGTGCCAGCAGTCGGGACAGGGGGCTCTACTATGGCTACACCTTC
TRBJ2-7,TRBV7-2,NA,NA,CASSLFGGEQYF,TGTGCCAGCAGCTTGTTCGGGGGCGAGCAGTACTTC
TRBJ1-6,TRBV5-6,NA,TRBD1,CASTPSSGGSYNSPLHF,TGTGCCAGCACCCCGAGCTCAGGGGGCTCCTATAATTCACCCCTCCACTTT
TRBJ2-1,TRBV19,NA,NA,CASSLQLQIYNEQFF,TGTGCCAGTAGTCTACAGCTGCAGATTTACAATGAGCAGTTCTTC
TRBJ1-6,TRBV11-3,NA,TRBD1,CASSLGTGGASPLHF,TGTGCCAGCAGCTTAGGGACAGGGGGCGCTTCACCCCTCCACTTT
TRBJ2-1,TRBV6-6,NA,NA,CASSYLRDSYNEQFF,TGTGCCAGCAGTTACTTGAGGGACTCCTACAATGAGCAGTTCTTC
TRBJ2-1,TRBV6-5,once,NA,CASNTYNEQFF,TGTGCCAGCAACACATACAATGAGCAGTTCTTC
TRBJ1-4,TRBV5-1,NA,NA,CASSLGATNEKLFF,TGCGCCAGCAGCTTGGGCGCAACTAATGAAAAACTGTTTTTT
TRBJ2-7,TRBV10-3,NA,TRBD2,CAIRVPSGGAYEQYF,TGTGCCATCAGGGTCCCTAGCGGGGGGGCCTACGAGCAGTACTTC
TRBJ1-5,TRBV21-1,NA,NA,CASSKEVNQPQHF,TGTGCCAGCAGCAAAGAGGTGAATCAGCCCCAGCATTTT
TRBJ2-5,TRBV5-1,NA,TRBD1,CASSLGGQGYVETQYF,TGCGCCAGCAGCTTGGGGGGACAGGGTTACGTGGAGACCCAGTACTTC
TRBJ2-1,TRBV4-2,NA,TRBD2,CASSQEQGLAWNEQFF,TGTGCCAGCAGCCAAGAGCAAGGACTAGCGTGGAATGAGCAGTTCTTC
TRBJ2-2,TRBV4-3,NA,TRBD1,CASSQGTGNTGELFF,TGCGCCAGCAGCCAAGGGACAGGGAACACCGGGGAGCTGTTTTTT
TRBJ1-1,TRBV4-3,NA,NA,CASRQGGQNTEAFF,TGCGCCAGCAGGCAAGGGGGTCAGAACACTGAAGCTTTCTTT
TRBJ2-1,TRBV28,NA,NA,CASGPGVSYNEQFF,TGTGCCAGCGGCCCAGGAGTCTCCTACAATGAGCAGTTCTTC
TRBJ2-1,TRBV5-1,NA,NA,CASSLDSNNEQFF,TGCGCCAGCAGCTTGGACTCCAACAATGAGCAGTTCTTC
TRBJ1-6,TRBV2,NA,NA,CATERGAYNSPLHF,TGTGCCACCGAGCGGGGCGCCTATAATTCACCCCTTCACTTT
TRBJ1-1,TRBV12-5,NA,NA,CASGLAVNTEAFF,TGTGCTAGTGGTTTGGCAGTGAACACTGAAGCTTTCTTT
TRBJ2-1,TRBV19,NA,TRBD2,CASSIGGTGGYHNEQFF,TGTGCCAGTAGTATCGGTGGAACCGGGGGGTATCACAATGAGCAGTTCTTC
TRBJ1-1,TRBV7-9,NA,NA,CASDGQLNTEAFF,TGTGCCAGCGACGGACAGCTGAACACTGAAGCTTTCTTT
TRBJ2-1,TRBV4-2,once,TRBD2,CASSQVFGTSGAYNEQFF,TGTGCCAGCAGCCAAGTTTTCGGGACTAGCGGGGCCTACAATGAGCAGTTCTTC
TRBJ2-5,TRBV5-1,NA,NA,CASSLAGSRQETQYF,TGCGCCAGCAGCTTGGCGGGGTCCCGGCAAGAGACCCAGTACTTC
TRBJ2-7,TRBV15,NA,TRBD2,CATSRVAGEQYF,TGTGCCACCAGCAGGGTAGCGGGGGAGCAGTACTTC
TRBJ2-7,TRBV7-9,NA,NA,CASSSTAGGNPYEQYF,TGTGCCAGCAGCTCCACAGCGGGCGGCAACCCCTACGAGCAGTACTTC
TRBJ1-1,TRBV5-1,NA,NA,CASSLNMNTEAFF,TGCGCCAGCAGCCTAAACATGAACACTGAAGCTTTCTTT
TRBJ2-2,TRBV30,NA,TRBD1,CAWSPGQGGGELFF,TGTGCCTGGAGTCCCGGACAGGGTGGTGGGGAGCTGTTTTTT
TRBJ1-5,TRBV28,NA,NA,CASSLLNLNQPQHF,TGTGCCAGCAGTTTATTGAACCTCAATCAGCCCCAGCATTTT
TRBJ1-5,TRBV30,NA,NA,CAWRQPNQPQHF,TGTGCCTGGAGACAACCCAATCAGCCCCAGCATTTT
TRBJ1-3,TRBV7-6,NA,NA,CASSQGPRSGNTIYF,TGTGCCAGCAGCCAAGGACCGCGCTCTGGAAACACCATATATTTT
TRBJ1-5,TRBV7-9,NA,NA,CASSLAVVGGNQPQHF,TGTGCCAGCAGCTTAGCGGTTGTGGGGGGAAATCAGCCCCAGCATTTT
TRBJ1-5,TRBV7-2,few,NA,CASSLWVNQPQHF,TGTGCCAGCAGCTTATGGGTTAATCAGCCCCAGCATTTT
TRBJ2-6,TRBV7-8,NA,NA,CASGIFQGSGANVLTF,TGTGCCAGCGGCATATTCCAGGGTTCTGGGGCCAACGTCCTGACTTTC
TRBJ2-5,TRBV7-2,NA,NA,CASSLGDVWTQYF,TGTGCCAGCAGCTTAGGGGACGTGTGGACCCAGTACTTC
TRBJ1-5,TRBV30,NA,NA,CAWSSGGDRNQPQHF,TGTGCCTGGAGTTCGGGAGGGGACCGCAATCAGCCCCAGCATTTT
TRBJ1-3,TRBV7-9,few,NA,CASSTDGISGNTIYF,TGTGCCAGCAGCACGGACGGGATCTCTGGAAACACCATATATTTT
TRBJ2-3,TRBV5-1,NA,TRBD2,CASSTGTSLVADTQYF,TGCGCCAGCAGCACTGGGACTAGCTTGGTAGCAGATACGCAGTATTTT
TRBJ2-3,TRBV6-5,NA,NA,CASSYDKRSTDTQYF,TGTGCCAGCAGTTACGACAAGCGGAGCACAGATACGCAGTATTTT
TRBJ2-5,TRBV25-1,NA,TRBD2,CASRTSGGAHETQYF,TGTGCCAGCAGAACTAGCGGGGGGGCTCACGAGACCCAGTACTTC
TRBJ2-7,TRBV30,once,TRBD2,CAWRLAGNKRTNEQYF,TGTGCCTGGAGACTAGCGGGGAACAAGAGGACGAACGAGCAGTACTTC
TRBJ1-1,TRBV7-3,NA,NA,CASSLGGMNTEAFF,TGTGCCAGCAGCCTCGGGGGGATGAACACTGAAGCTTTCTTT
TRBJ1-5,TRBV30,NA,NA,CAWTQGRRNQPQHF,TGTGCCTGGACTCAGGGACGCCGCAATCAGCCCCAGCATTTT
TRBJ1-5,TRBV19,NA,NA,CASSLDANQPQHF,TGTGCCAGTAGTCTTGACGCGAATCAGCCCCAGCATTTT
TRBJ2-2,TRBV9,NA,NA,CASGELWTGELFF,TGTGCCAGCGGCGAGCTATGGACCGGGGAGCTGTTTTTT